The following is a TCR beta chain sequence with its context. Antigen unknown. This sample is drawn from a study of cytomegalovirus exposure and HLA in healthy donors. Looking at the study overall: In a later analysis, the roughly 120 validation repertoires were reported to have used the same platform as the 650 to 800 first-cohort repertoires. Points from the study as a whole: The study designated 150 to 200 TCR beta chains cytomegalovirus-associated. First-cohort TCR clusters were later found to tend to co-occur in the 120 validation repertoires.

The donors were part of the validation cohort, which consisted of roughly 120 subjects and was separate from the first cohort of several hundred subjects. Unmatched junction bases numbered 8, after V lost 4 bases and J lost 8 bases. Germline lookup yields CDR1 SEHNR and CDR2 FQNEAQ (reference sequence). The CDR3 runs 15 residues. The method was immunoSEQ multiplex PCR; TCRdb's version includes in-frame clones alone and lacks a portion of them. The sample lists 100,000 to 150,000 clones; under 90% were seen once. Sequenced input: PBMCs. This rearrangement joins TRBV7-9 to TRBJ1-4, with TRBD1 matching 9 bases. The source is a young woman in good health and CMV-seronegative. The chain's CDR3 is CASSSPQGAEEKLFF. CDR3 sequence (DNA): TGTGCCAGCAGCTCACCACAGGGGGCAGAGGAAAAACTGTTTTTT.